The entry that follows covers one T cell receptor (beta chain) sequence. The clone's antigen remains unknown. No quality values exist for individual bases; no much larger clone is one base distant. The library relied on the immunoSEQ multiplex PCR assay. The clones in this table, taken by TCRdb from immuneACCESS, are in-frame only. Not every clone is retained; where verified, under half of the shortfall comes from an unresolved V gene, and the cause of the rest is unknown. Across this sample there are 50,000 or so clones, with 90% to 95% seen only once. Less than 0.65% of the sample is taken by the ten largest. Reading the germline V gene gives CDR1 SNHLY and CDR2 FYNNEI. From the cysteine up to the phenylalanine, the CDR3 has a length of 12 residues. CDR3 DNA only is kept here, 36 bases in frame from base 1. The V end loses 6 bases and the J end loses 2 bases, and a stretch of 7 bases separates them.

The entry originates in a study of T cell changes during pregnancy in multiple sclerosis (dated by TCRdb to about 2019). With respect to the entire study: The study examined how the T cell repertoire changed over the course of pregnancy in women with multiple sclerosis.

The source material was CD4+ T cells from peripheral blood mononuclear cells, sampled in the second trimester of pregnancy. The receptor was isolated from a female donor with multiple sclerosis, enrolled in a pregnancy study. Here the chain combines TRBV2 and TRBJ1-2; the D gene remains uncertain. The CDR3 amino acid sequence is: CASSVANYGYTF. The DNA sequence is TGTGCCAGCAGCGTCGCGAACTATGGCTACACCTTC.